This record concerns one TCR beta chain sequence. Its antigen remains unknown. This sample is part of a study of PD-1 blockade in classical Hodgkin lymphoma. Study-wide results and caveats: CD4+ TCR diversity, unlike CD8+, rose significantly by C4D1. There remain no defined causes for the repertoire differences, which possibly reflect disease activity or prior therapy. Reports described newly diagnosed patients as having lower baseline TCR diversity than healthy donors.

The sample's time point: cycle 4 day 1 (C4D1), after less than 7 weeks of nivolumab. Every patient experienced relapse after autologous stem cell transplantation, and brentuximab vedotin exposure varied. With magnetic negative selection, CD4+ T cells were purified from PBMCs that had been thawed. The assay was immunoSEQ multiplex PCR, and TCRdb's table has in-frame clones only and misses some. The data hold some 26,000 clones, with 75% to 90% observed a single time. The sequenced sample was CD4+ T cells from blood, obtained before the fourth cycle of nivolumab. The receptor's source is a human donor with classical Hodgkin lymphoma.

This chain's CDR3 is CARHPQPHYGYTF. CDR3 bases: TGTGCCAGGCATCCCCAGCCCCACTATGGCTACACCTTC. The chain links TRBV9 to TRBJ1-2; D uncertain. V lost 8 bases to trimming and J lost 3 bases, with 14 bases between them. This CDR3 is built from 13 residues. Per the germline V gene, CDR1 is SGDLS and CDR2 is YYNGEE.